Shown below are 28 T cell receptor beta chains from a single sample sequenced in a study of T cells in narcolepsy. TCRdb's table, derived via immunoSEQ multiplex PCR, lists solely in-frame clones and lacks some. The sample holds about 30,000 clones, around four fifths seen once. The sample was memory (CD45RA-) CD4+ T cells from blood. The receptors stem from a human donor in good health.

The V and J genes are TRBV5-7 and TRBJ1-6; D possibly corresponds to TRBD1 (5 bases). TRBV5-7 is reported as an ORF; its role is uncertain. Trimming stripped 6 bases from V and 3 bases from J, with 19 bases between. This CDR3 is built from 17 residues. In nucleotides, the CDR3 is TGTGCCAGCAACCTGGGGGGGACCCGAATCTATAATTCACCCCTCCACTTT. Encoded protein: CASNLGGTRIYNSPLHF.

J is TRBJ1-2 and V is TRBV4-1, with unresolved D. Germline CDR1 and CDR2: MGHRA and YSYEKL. V lost 2 bases and J lost 4, with 14 bases in between. This CDR3 comprises 15 residues. The CDR3 DNA sequence: TGCGCCAGCAGCCAACTCCTTGGGGTTTTCTATGGCTACACCTTC. This sequence encodes CASSQLLGVFYGYTF.

V usage is TRBV28 and J usage is TRBJ2-3; no definite D call. From germline, CDR1 is MDHEN and CDR2 SYDVKM. The CDR3 totals 12 residues. V lost 6 bases and J lost 2, with 6 bases in between. CDR3 loop: CASSLITDTQYF. CDR3 DNA sequence: TGTGCCAGCAGCCTTATCACAGATACGCAGTATTTT.

The V call is TRBV19, the J call TRBJ1-6; D might be TRBD1 (6 bases). V lost 2 bases and J 6 bases, leaving 11 bases between the germline ends. Germline CDR1 LNHDA, CDR2 SQIVND (reference sequence). This CDR3 region has 15 residues. The CDR3 coding sequence is TGTGCCAGTAGTATAATTGGCAGGGGTAATTCACCCCTCCACTTT. This codes for CASSIIGRGNSPLHF.

This chain connects TRBV14 to TRBJ2-7, with D perhaps matching TRBD2 (5 bases). Trimming removed 3 bases from V and 3 bases from J, with 15 bases in between. CDR3 length equals 15 residues. The germline gives CDR1 SGHDN, CDR2 FVKESK. CDR3 protein: CASSHPAGRDYEQYF. The CDR3 nucleotides are TGTGCCAGCAGCCACCCGGCGGGTCGTGACTACGAGCAGTACTTC.

For this clone: One junction end does not reproduce the germline sequence, and a read error may be involved. This chain uses TRBV7-8 with TRBJ1-1; D not certain. Germline lookup yields CDR1 SGHVS and CDR2 FQNEAQ. This CDR3 is built from 14 residues. CDR3 DNA sequence: TGTTCCAGCAGCTTAGCAGGAGGGAACACTGAAGCTTTCTTT. Protein sequence: CSSSLAGGNTEAFF.

J is TRBJ1-2 and V is TRBV15; D may be TRBD1 (6 bases). Deletions cut 1 base from V and 2 bases from J, with 11 bases between. Germline V lookup: CDR1 LNHNV, CDR2 YYDKDF (reference sequence). The CDR3 loop spans 15 amino acids. CDR3 sequence reads: CATSRATGSNYGYTF. CDR3 in DNA: TGTGCCACCAGCAGAGCAACAGGGTCCAACTATGGCTACACCTTC.

The CDR3 coding sequence is TGTGCCAGCTCAAGGGACGGCGGATATACCATATCTGGGGCCAACGTCCTGACTTTC. Its protein product is CASSRDGGYTISGANVLTF. The gene calls are TRBV28 and TRBJ2-6, with D perhaps given as TRBD1 or TRBD2 (5 bases each). Germline CDR1 MDHEN, CDR2 SYDVKM. Trimming stripped 8 bases from V and 1 base from J, with 24 bases between. The CDR3 contains 19 residues.

The rearrangement joins TRBV2 to TRBJ1-6; D gene ambiguous. The CDR3 length is 11 residues. Germline CDR1 reads SNHLY; CDR2 reads FYNNEI. V was pared by 7 bases and J by 7 bases, with 5 bases between. DNA for the CDR3: TGTGCCAGCAATCGAAATTCACCCCTCCACTTT. Translated, it gives CASNRNSPLHF.

This rearrangement joins TRBV10-2 to TRBJ2-7; 7 bases align to TRBD1. Germline V gene data show CDR1 as WSHSY and CDR2 as SAAADI. V was clipped by 5 bases and J by 5 bases; unmatched bases: 3. This CDR3 is 12 amino acids long. DNA for the CDR3: TGCGCCAGCAGTTTGACAGGGAACGAGCAGTACTTC. Translation gives CASSLTGNEQYF.

This rearrangement joins TRBV5-6 to TRBJ1-1, with D perhaps matching TRBD1 (6 bases). The CDR3 has 14 residues. The V end lost 2 bases, the J end lost 5 bases, and 13 bases lay between the germline ends. Germline V CDR1 and CDR2: SGHDT, YYEEEE. The CDR3 sequence: CASSFRGERTEAFF. The CDR3 region has the DNA TGTGCCAGCAGCTTCAGGGGAGAGAGGACTGAAGCTTTCTTT.

With respect to this clone: Mismatch with germline at one junction end may stem from a read error. V is TRBV6-6 and J is TRBJ1-2; no clear D gene. Germline lookup yields CDR1 MNHNY and CDR2 SVGAGI (reference sequence). The CDR3 covers 15 residues. CDR3 protein: CASSYWSPGSYGYTF. The CDR3 coding sequence is TGTGCCAGCAGCTACTGGTCTCCGGGATCCTATGGCTACACCTTC.

The J gene is TRBJ2-2, the V gene TRBV6-6; 8 bases fit TRBD1. With 7 bases clipped from V and 1 base from J, the junction kept 8 bases outside the gene matches. CDR3 length: 16 amino acids. Germline-derived CDR1 and CDR2 are MNHNY and SVGAGI (reference sequence). CDR3 nucleotides: TGTGCCAGCACTACCCCCGGGACAGGGAACACCGGGGAGCTGTTTTTT. This sequence encodes CASTTPGTGNTGELFF.

V is TRBV7-9 and J is TRBJ2-2; 7 bases agree with TRBD1. CDR3 length: 15 amino acids. The V segment lost 3 bases and the J segment 7 bases; nucleotides outside the gene matches: 8. In germline, CDR1 is SEHNR, CDR2 FQNEAQ (reference sequence). In nucleotides, the CDR3 is TGTGCCAGCAGCTTGAACAGGGGAGATAGCGGGGAGCTGTTTTTT. Its translation: CASSLNRGDSGELFF.

The chain combines TRBV6-6 with TRBJ1-6; D gene uncertain. The CDR3 is 14 residues long. CDR1 and CDR2 from the germline V gene are MNHNY and SVGAGI (reference sequence). Trimming left V 2 bases short and J 13 bases short, with 15 bases between. DNA for the CDR3: TGTGCCAGCAGTTACCTAGGAACGGTAGATCCCCTCCACTTT. Translation gives CASSYLGTVDPLHF.

This clone was found a few times. The chain combines TRBV7-9 with TRBJ1-2; perhaps TRBD1 as D (6 bases). V lost 4 bases and J 4 bases, leaving 10 bases between the germline ends. In germline, CDR1 is SEHNR, CDR2 FQNEAQ (reference sequence). The CDR3 spans 13 residues. CDR3 sequence: CASSSSTGYGYTF. The CDR3 bases are TGTGCCAGCAGCTCCTCGACAGGCTATGGCTACACCTTC. The whole variable domain, filled in from reference TRBV7-9 and TRBJ1-2, reads DTGVSQNPRHKITKRGQNVTFRCDPISEHNRLYWYRQTLGQGPEFLTYFQNEAQLEKSRLLSDRFSAERPKGSFSTLEIQRTEQGDSAMYLCASSSSTGYGYTFGSGTRLTVV.

The CDR3 sequence is CASSFQGPNYGYTF. The CDR3 coding sequence is TGTGCCAGCAGTTTTCAGGGTCCTAACTATGGCTACACCTTC. This chain joins TRBV28 and TRBJ1-2; D possibly corresponds to TRBD1 (5 bases). The CDR3 is 14 residues long. CDR1 is MDHEN, CDR2 SYDVKM, per germline. Trimming left V 3 bases short and J 0 bases short, with 8 bases between.

This sequence joins TRBV5-1 and TRBJ2-4; TRBD2 agrees at 11 bases. Per germline, CDR1 SGHRS and CDR2 YFSETQ. V gave up 4 bases and J gave up 1 base; unmatched junction bases: 10. The CDR3 is made up of 18 amino acids. DNA of the CDR3: TGCGCCAGCAGCCCGGACGTAAGACTAGCGGGGGCCAAAAACATTCAGTACTTC. Residues: CASSPDVRLAGAKNIQYF.

This clone was recorded a few times. This chain links TRBV6-6 with TRBJ1-2, with 10 positions matching TRBD1. Losses at the gene ends were 10 bases for V and 8 bases for J; bases not matched to a gene: 10. Germline lookup yields CDR1 MNHNY and CDR2 SVGAGI (reference sequence). The CDR3 covers 13 residues. Here the CDR3 DNA reads TGTGCCATCCACGGACAGGGGGTGGGAGGCTACACCTTC. The encoded protein is CAIHGQGVGGYTF.

The chain carries TRBV6-6 and TRBJ2-7; perhaps TRBD2 as D (5 bases). CDR3 size: 12 residues. Germline V lookup: CDR1 MNHNY, CDR2 SVGAGI (reference sequence). The ends were cut back, 6 bases at V and 0 bases at J, with 6 bases in the middle. DNA for the CDR3: TGTGCCAGCAGACGGGACTCCTACGAGCAGTACTTC. This gives the protein CASRRDSYEQYF.

The chain couples TRBV7-8 to TRBJ1-5; 10 bases agree with TRBD1. CDR3 size: 14 residues. Germline V gives CDR1 SGHVS, CDR2 FQNEAQ. V shed 10 bases, J shed 4 bases, and the junction held 7 bases outside the gene matches. The CDR3 DNA reads as TGTGCCACAAGTCGGACAGGGGGGAATCAGCCCCAGCATTTT. This sequence encodes CATSRTGGNQPQHF. Combining the CDR3 with reference TRBV7-8 and TRBJ1-5 gives the whole variable domain GAGVSQSPRYKVAKRGQDVALRCDPISGHVSLFWYQQALGQGPEFLTYFQNEAQLDKSGLPSDRFFAERPEGSVSTLKIQRTQQEDSAVYLCATSRTGGNQPQHFGDGTRLSIL.

CDR3 residues: CASSDLGPSRNEQFF. DNA for the CDR3: TGTGCCAGCAGTGACCTGGGACCTAGTCGAAATGAGCAGTTCTTC. The V call is TRBV6-1, the J call TRBJ2-1, with D perhaps TRBD1 or TRBD2 (5 bases each). CDR1 is MNHNS, CDR2 SASEGT, per germline. This CDR3 is built from 15 residues. V shed 3 bases and J shed 7 bases, with 16 bases lying between them.

V usage is TRBV5-1 and J usage is TRBJ1-1; TRBD1 matches at 12 bases. The CDR3 is made up of 15 amino acids. Trimming took 4 bases from V and 4 from J; bases not matched to a gene: 5. Germline CDR1 SGHRS, CDR2 YFSETQ. The CDR3 DNA reads as TGCGCCAGCAGCCAGGGGACAGGGGGCACCACTGAAGCTTTCTTT. It encodes CASSQGTGGTTEAFF.

This chain connects TRBV9 to TRBJ2-7, with TRBD1 as a possible D gene (6 bases). The CDR3 contains 16 residues. V was pared by 0 bases and J by 1 base, with 14 bases between. In germline, CDR1 is SGDLS, CDR2 YYNGEE. For the CDR3, the DNA is TGTGCCAGCAGCGTAGGGGGGCGGGCCAGATCCTACGAGCAGTACTTC. It translates to CASSVGGRARSYEQYF. Full variable domain (missing parts from reference TRBV9 and TRBJ2-7): DSGVTQTPKHLITATGQRVTLRCSPRSGDLSVYWYQQSLDQGLQFLIQYYNGEERAKGNILERFSAQQFPDLHSELNLSSLELGDSALYFCASSVGGRARSYEQYFGPGTRLTVT.

The chain joins TRBV20-1 to TRBJ1-1, with unresolved D. V was shortened by 6 bases and J by 6 bases, with 11 bases between the two germline ends. The CDR3 loop spans 11 amino acids. Germline CDR1 reads DFQATT; CDR2 reads SNEGSKA (reference sequence). The CDR3 protein is CSASSGSEAFF. The DNA for the CDR3 is TGCAGTGCAAGTTCTGGATCTGAAGCTTTCTTT.

This clone was counted a single time. This chain joins TRBV9 and TRBJ2-7; D not certain. V dropped 5 bases and J dropped 9 bases, with 9 bases sitting between them. The CDR3 consists of 10 residues. Germline CDR1 reads SGDLS; CDR2 reads YYNGEE. The CDR3 DNA follows: TGTGCCAGCAGAGGGAAGGGGCAGTACGTC. As protein: CASRGKGQYV.

The chain combines TRBV5-1 with TRBJ2-5, with D uncertain. V lost 0 bases and J lost 5, with 14 bases in between. CDR1 is SGHRS, CDR2 YFSETQ, per germline. This CDR3 is built from 15 residues. The CDR3 loop is CASSLAPIGSETQYF. In DNA, the CDR3 is TGCGCCAGCAGCTTGGCCCCTATTGGTAGCGAGACCCAGTACTTC.

The chain links TRBV5-4 to TRBJ1-2; TRBD1 is a possible D gene (5 bases). V lost 6 bases and J 1 base, leaving 16 bases between the germline ends. The CDR3 spans 15 residues. Germline CDR1 is SGHNT and CDR2 is YYREEE (reference sequence). The CDR3 protein is CASTPSGLFNYGYTF. The CDR3, as DNA: TGTGCCAGCACTCCCTCGGGACTTTTTAACTATGGCTACACCTTC.